The 2 T cell receptor beta chains given below trace back to one sample, sequenced in a study of CD8 T cells in ankylosing spondylitis. Antigens of these TCRs are unknown. TCRdb re-analysed the 5' RACE reads in MiXCR, keeping a single row per CDR3 protein. The sample has approximately 500,000 distinct CDR3 sequences, roughly an eighth seen once. Study results and caveats: Apparently characteristic of ankylosing spondylitis blood was a TCR beta motif (about 8 highly homologous variants).

Sequences were obtained from blood, either unsorted or a sorted T cell fraction (not recorded which). Receptors were obtained from a male donor with ankylosing spondylitis.

The gene calls are TRBV20-1 and TRBJ2-3; perhaps TRBD2 as D (6 bases). This CDR3 comprises 14 residues. Germline V lookup: CDR1 DFQATT, CDR2 SNEGSKA (reference sequence). Trimming cost V 2 bases and J 0 bases, with 9 bases left between them. The CDR3 reads CSARTSQSTDTQYF. The CDR3 DNA reads as TGCAGTGCTAGAACTAGCCAAAGCACAGATACGCAGTATTTT.

This clonotype occurred a few times. This chain joins TRBV5-1 and TRBJ2-7, with 13 bases fitting TRBD2. CDR1 is SGHRS, CDR2 YFSETQ, per germline. The V gene end was trimmed by 4 bases and the J gene end by 2 bases; junction bases not matched to a gene: 6. The CDR3 is made up of 16 amino acids. This chain's CDR3 is CASSEGLAGIAYEQYF. The CDR3 DNA sequence: TGCGCCAGCAGCGAGGGACTAGCGGGGATTGCCTACGAGCAGTACTTC.